The 8 T cell receptor beta chains below were found in one sample sequenced in a study of cytomegalovirus exposure and HLA in healthy donors. The primer mix had 60 Vbeta and 13 Jbeta primers. Sequencing was performed with immunoSEQ multiplex PCR; in TCRdb, only in-frame clones are kept and a portion is missing. Found here are approximately 200,000 clones, approximately 78% of them singletons; the top ten hold 6.5%. The sequenced material came from PBMCs. The source is a woman aged 45-65 years in good health and CMV-seropositive.

The gene calls are TRBV5-1 and TRBJ1-6, with 8 bases that match TRBD1. The CDR3 is 16 residues long. With 1 base clipped from V and 5 bases from J, the junction kept 5 bases outside the gene matches. The germline gives CDR1 SGHRS, CDR2 YFSETQ. The CDR3 sequence is CASSLTGGGHNSPLHF. The CDR3 coding sequence is TGCGCCAGCAGCTTGACAGGGGGGGGTCATAATTCACCCCTCCACTTT.

The chain links TRBV5-6 to TRBJ2-1; TRBD2 matches 8 bases. Germline loops: CDR1 SGHDT, CDR2 YYEEEE. The ends lost 4 bases at V and 0 bases at J; junction bases unmatched: 6. This CDR3 spans 16 amino acids. This CDR3 is CASSAGGMSSYNEQFF. CDR3 nucleotide sequence: TGTGCCAGCAGCGCGGGAGGCATGAGCTCCTACAATGAGCAGTTCTTC.

The chain employs TRBV29-1 and TRBJ2-2, with 9 bases fitting TRBD1. Germline V gene data show CDR1 as SQVTM and CDR2 as ANQGSEA. The junction had 3 bases not matched to a gene; V was cut back by 7 bases and J by 6 bases. The CDR3 loop spans 12 amino acids. This chain's CDR3 is CSGRQGAGELFF. CDR3 bases: TGCAGCGGACGACAGGGGGCCGGGGAGCTGTTTTTT.

The rearrangement uses TRBV19 and TRBJ2-7; 10 bases match TRBD2. Germline-derived CDR1 and CDR2 are LNHDA and SQIVND (reference sequence). Germline trimming cut 2 bases from V and 4 bases from J; bases unmatched to any gene: 5. This CDR3 has 15 amino acids. The CDR3, as DNA: TGTGCCAGTAGTATACTCCTAGCGGGAGCGTACGAGCAGTACTTC. Protein sequence: CASSILLAGAYEQYF. Supplemented by reference TRBV19 and TRBJ2-7, the full variable domain reads DGGITQSPKYLFRKEGQNVTLSCEQNLNHDAMYWYRQDPGQGLRLIYYSQIVNDFQKGDIAEGYSVSREKKESFPLTVTSAQKNPTAFYLCASSILLAGAYEQYFGPGTRLTVT.

CDR3 residues: CASSPRGRTDTQYF. DNA of the CDR3: TGTGCCAGCAGTCCTCGTGGCCGCACAGATACGCAGTATTTT. The chain combines TRBV27 with TRBJ2-3; the D is unclear. V lost 5 bases, J lost 1 base, and 10 bases lay in between. Germline V gene sequence: CDR1 MNHEY, CDR2 SMNVEV (reference sequence). The CDR3 covers 14 residues.

This clone appeared a single time. The CDR3 loop is CASSYQRSSYNEQFF. The CDR3 nucleotides are TGTGCCAGCAGTTACCAACGGAGCTCCTACAATGAGCAGTTCTTC. The J gene is TRBJ2-1, the V gene TRBV6-5, with D uncertain. Germline V gene sequence: CDR1 MNHEY, CDR2 SVGAGI. The ends were cut back, 2 bases at V and 0 bases at J, with 8 bases in the middle. The CDR3 totals 15 residues.

This clone was found a few times. The CDR3 nucleotides are TGTGCCAGTAGTAATAGGGGCGGTAGCACAGATACGCAGTATTTT. Its protein product is CASSNRGGSTDTQYF. The V gene is TRBV19, the J gene TRBJ2-3; TRBD1 is a possible D gene (5 bases). V dropped 4 bases and J dropped 0 bases, with 11 bases sitting between them. The CDR3 runs 15 residues. Germline V CDR1 and CDR2: LNHDA, SQIVND (reference sequence).

The J gene is TRBJ2-5, the V gene TRBV19; 13 bases are shared with TRBD2. The CDR3 loop spans 17 amino acids. Looked up from germline, CDR1 is LNHDA and CDR2 is SQIVND (reference sequence). The V and J ends lost 1 base and 0 bases, in that order; junction bases with no gene match: 2. In DNA, the CDR3 is TGTGCCAGTAGTATAGGGACTAGCGGGGGCGACCAAGAGACCCAGTACTTC. Translating gives CASSIGTSGGDQETQYF.